The clone carrying this T cell receptor beta chain was seen many times. Its specificity is not known. The library targeted TCRbeta and was prepared with unique molecular identifiers. TCRdb re-analysed the PCR reads in MiXCR, keeping a single row per CDR3 protein. This table has about 100,000 distinct CDR3 sequences, roughly 7.2% appearing once. This entry comes from a study of T-cell reconstitution after alpha-beta-depleted transplantation in children. The V gene end was trimmed by 5 bases and the J gene end by 1 base; junction bases not matched to a gene: 4. The CDR3 contains 15 residues. Germline assignment: CDR1 SEHNR and CDR2 FQNEAQ (reference sequence). General study results and limits: Several hundred expanded graft clones reportedly gave rise to the alpha-beta T cells present about two months after transplant. Diversity of TCRbeta at day 60 was high in some patients, arising from surviving recipient T cells and thymic progenitors. A year post-transplant, T-cell counts and diversity derived mostly from newly produced T cells.

The J gene is TRBJ2-3, the V gene TRBV7-9; 9 bases line up with TRBD2. The input for sequencing was PBMCs, taken before TCRalphabeta/CD19-depleted stem cell transplant. This receptor was obtained from a boy aged 2 to 9 with acute lymphoblastic leukemia, due to receive a stem cell transplant. The CDR3 is CASSPRGGGTDTQYF. CDR3 DNA: TGTGCCAGCAGCCCTCGCGGGGGGGGCACAGATACGCAGTATTTT.